This TCR beta chain was found in a study of graft-versus-host responses after intestinal transplantation. Whole-study context: Multivisceral, liver-intestinal, or isolated intestinal transplants were performed in recipients. All recipients were given anti-thymocyte globulin induction, and tacrolimus and steroids were then administered for around three years. Findings and caveats of the study: GvH clones detected in recipient marrow included some appearing first in ileum or blood.

Profiling relied on immunoSEQ multiplex PCR, and the TCRdb table lists in-frame clones only, not all of them. This table has some 41,000 clones, roughly nine tenths appearing once. On this clone: Antigen unknown.

Germline CDR1 and CDR2: MDHEN and SYDVKM. The CDR3 consists of 15 residues. The junction had 15 bases not matched to a gene; V was cut back by 8 bases and J by 8 bases. This chain uses TRBV28 with TRBJ2-1; 7 bases map to TRBD2. This clonotype was obtained from a human patient who received an intestinal transplant, so some T cells may come from the graft donor. Sequences were derived from PBMCs, sampled 300 to 330 days after intestinal transplant. CDR3 DNA: TGTGCCAGCCGTAGGAGGGAGGGCTGGGACGATGAGCAGTTCTTC. Its translation: CASRRREGWDDEQFF.